The present T cell receptor beta chain was sequenced within a study of blood T cells in healthy people across ages. V was shortened by 3 bases and J by 8 bases, with 5 bases between the two germline ends. This CDR3 spans 11 amino acids. The germline V gene encodes CDR1 SGHAT and CDR2 FQDESV (reference sequence). Through a sample-barcoded 5' primer and a J-beta primer mix, a second PCR was run for about 6 to 11 cycles. TCRdb re-analysed the 5' RACE reads in MiXCR, keeping a single row per CDR3 protein. The table lists about 970,000 distinct CDR3 sequences, 51% of them singletons. This clonotype was recorded many times. Its target is unknown. Points from the study as a whole: The study lacked donor CMV status, which possibly confounded expanded clonotype changes. The fall in TCR beta diversity per million T cells was roughly linear with age. Strong correlation was found linking TCR beta diversity to naive T cell percentage. Using unsorted PBMCs precluded a conclusive naive versus antigen-experienced comparison.

Sequencing used blood. This chain links TRBV11-1 with TRBJ2-1; D is uncertain. The sequence came from an older woman in good health. CDR3 sequence: CASSFFYEQFF. The CDR3 DNA sequence: TGTGCCAGCAGCTTTTTTTATGAGCAGTTCTTC.